Listed below are T cell receptor beta chains from one sample, sequenced in a study of control samples from healthy donors and cancer patients. Some clones are missing from TCRdb's copy, which holds only in-frame ones; the method was immunoSEQ multiplex PCR. The sample lists under 200,000 clones; 75% to 95% were seen once. What was sequenced was blood. Receptor source: a woman in her thirties in good health. Each CDR3 is given with its conserved first and last residue. Each record gives: CDR3 length, V gene, D gene, clone size, J gene, CDR3 protein, CDR3 DNA. A D gene is named only where the DNA matches it firmly. Only part of the rows carry a size: once, few, many, or a class if the clone is expanded.

length: 12
V: TRBV11-3
D: TRBD1
size: .
J: TRBJ2-1
CDR3: CASMGQDNEQFF
DNA: TGTGCCAGCATGGGACAGGACAATGAGCAGTTCTTC

length: 17
V: TRBV2
D: TRBD2
size: .
J: TRBJ2-2
CDR3: CASSEGTSGGNTGELFF
DNA: TGTGCCAGCAGTGAAGGGACTAGCGGGGGGAACACCGGGGAGCTGTTTTTT

length: 17
V: TRBV4-1
D: .
size: .
J: TRBJ1-4
CDR3: CASSQDRARTRNEKLFF
DNA: TGCGCCAGCAGCCAAGATCGTGCCCGTACAAGAAATGAAAAACTGTTTTTT

length: 15
V: TRBV6-6
D: .
size: .
J: TRBJ2-1
CDR3: CASSSGTSSYNEQFF
DNA: TGTGCCAGCAGTTCTGGTACGAGCTCCTACAATGAGCAGTTCTTC

length: 15
V: TRBV2
D: .
size: .
J: TRBJ1-1
CDR3: CASRAGTTMNTEAFF
DNA: TGTGCCAGCAGAGCCGGGACGACTATGAACACTGAAGCTTTCTTT

length: 14
V: TRBV30
D: .
size: once
J: TRBJ1-6
CDR3: CAWSVGSYNSPLHF
DNA: TGTGCCTGGAGTGTCGGGTCATATAATTCACCCCTCCACTTT

length: 14
V: TRBV7-2
D: .
size: .
J: TRBJ1-5
CDR3: CASSLGGQNQPQHF
DNA: TGTGCCAGCAGCTTGGGAGGACAGAATCAGCCCCAGCATTTT

length: 16
V: TRBV27
D: TRBD2
size: .
J: TRBJ2-1
CDR3: CASSTRTSGYYNEQFF
DNA: TGTGCCAGCAGTACCCGGACTAGCGGTTACTACAATGAGCAGTTCTTC

length: 12
V: TRBV28
D: .
size: .
J: TRBJ1-2
CDR3: CASSIQGYGYTF
DNA: TGTGCCAGCAGTATTCAGGGCTATGGCTACACCTTC

length: 13
V: TRBV6-5
D: .
size: .
J: TRBJ1-1
CDR3: CASSSLTGTEAFF
DNA: TGTGCCAGCAGTAGTCTCACGGGCACTGAAGCTTTCTTT

length: 17
V: TRBV3-1/TRBV3-2
D: TRBD1
size: .
J: TRBJ1-2
CDR3: CASSQETGTGVNYGYTF
DNA: TGTGCCAGCAGCCAAGAGACCGGGACAGGGGTGAACTATGGCTACACCTTC

length: 14
V: TRBV5-1
D: TRBD2
size: .
J: TRBJ2-1
CDR3: CASSDTSGDNEQFF
DNA: TGCGCCAGCAGCGATACTAGCGGGGACAATGAGCAGTTCTTC

length: 13
V: TRBV6-2/TRBV6-3
D: TRBD1
size: .
J: TRBJ1-2
CDR3: CASSYRDSYGYTF
DNA: TGTGCCAGCAGTTACAGGGACAGCTATGGCTACACCTTC